Sequencing of this T cell receptor (beta chain) was carried out in a study of Tregs in tolerant kidney transplant recipients. The wider study: The nonmyeloablative bone marrow transplants came from related graft donors, with transient mixed chimerism. Study-wide results and limits: Tolerant patients' donor-specific Tregs expanded beyond overall Tregs, suggesting antigen-driven growth.

In germline, CDR1 is LGHNA, CDR2 YNFKEQ. There are 19 residues in the CDR3. The ends lost 4 bases at V and 6 bases at J; junction bases unmatched: 21. This table comes from immunoSEQ multiplex PCR, and its TCRdb copy is limited to in-frame clones, with some not included. The sample carries about 83,000 clones, under 98% recorded once. Unstimulated regulatory T cells (CD4+CD25+CD127-), CD4+CD25- non-regulatory cells, CD4 and CD8 cells were FACS-sorted from thawed PBMCs. A remark on this clone: The antigen is undetermined.

Specimen: CD4+ T cells from blood, collected before the transplant. The TCR was taken from a human donor who received a combined kidney and bone marrow transplant. The gene calls are TRBV4-2 and TRBJ1-1; 9 nucleotides align to TRBD1. CDR3 nucleotides: TGTGCCAGCAGCCGAACTCCGCCGAGGACAGGGGAGTCGTACGCTGAAGCTTTCTTT. It specifies CASSRTPPRTGESYAEAFF.